These 14 T cell receptor beta chains originate from one sample sequenced in a study of beta chain features in type 1 diabetes. These receptors have no known antigen. As every portion of the isolated RNA was reverse transcribed, the sequencing read expressed TCRB transcripts. Generated by immunoSEQ multiplex PCR, the TCRdb table keeps only in-frame clones and is missing some. The table shows approximately 280,000 clones, with 15% occurring only once. The study's findings and limits: Type 1 diabetes patients showed a moderate but significant shortening of TCRB CDR3s in all four CD4+ subsets.

Sequencing used naive CD4+ T cells from blood. Every receptor here comes from a man aged 18 to 29 with type 1 diabetes.

This clone was found a few times. CDR3 nucleotides: TGTGCCAGCACTCTAGGGAGGCAGCCCCAGCATTTT. The encoded protein is CASTLGRQPQHF. The V call is TRBV6-6, the J call TRBJ1-5; D unclear. This CDR3 region has 12 residues. In germline, CDR1 is MNHNY, CDR2 SVGAGI (reference sequence). V shed 7 bases and J shed 7 bases, with 11 bases lying between them.

This chain's CDR3 is CASSLVQGSPDTQYF. Written as DNA, the CDR3 is TGTGCCAGCAGCTTGGTACAGGGATCCCCAGATACGCAGTATTTT. The rearrangement uses TRBV5-6 and TRBJ2-3, with D possibly matching TRBD1 (6 bases). The CDR3 covers 15 residues. Trimming removed 0 bases at V and 4 bases at J, with 12 bases between. The germline gives CDR1 SGHDT, CDR2 YYEEEE.

This clone was picked up a small number of times. The V gene is TRBV27, the J gene TRBJ2-3; maybe TRBD2 (5 bases). Trimming cost V 2 bases and J 6 bases, with 6 bases left between them. Germline values: CDR1 MNHEY, CDR2 SMNVEV (reference sequence). The CDR3 totals 12 residues. The CDR3 loop is CASSLRRDTQYF. The CDR3 DNA follows: TGTGCCAGCAGTTTAAGGAGGGATACGCAGTATTTT.

The CDR3 reads CSVTPGLGNEQFF. DNA for the CDR3: TGCAGCGTTACGCCGGGACTAGGCAATGAGCAGTTCTTC. This chain uses TRBV29-1 with TRBJ2-1, with TRBD2 matching 8 bases. The CDR3 runs 13 residues. Germline CDR1 reads SQVTM; CDR2 reads ANQGSEA. J gave up 6 bases and V 5 bases, and 6 bases lay outside the gene matches.

V is TRBV27 and J is TRBJ1-2, with TRBD1 identical over 10 bases. This CDR3 contains 13 residues. Losses at the gene ends were 5 bases for V and 9 bases for J; bases not matched to a gene: 6. In germline, CDR1 is MNHEY, CDR2 SMNVEV (reference sequence). Written as DNA, the CDR3 is TGTGCCAGCAGTCTAGGACAGGGGGTGAGCTACACCTTC. Its protein is CASSLGQGVSYTF.

The V call is TRBV28, the J call TRBJ2-2; TRBD1 is a possible D gene (6 bases). This CDR3 region has 15 residues. The germline gives CDR1 MDHEN, CDR2 SYDVKM. V was clipped by 7 bases and J by 5 bases, with 17 bases between them. CDR3 nucleotides: TGTGCCAGCATGGTTCCAGCGAGGGGGACCGGGGAGCTGTTTTTT. This codes for CASMVPARGTGELFF.

J is TRBJ2-2 and V is TRBV7-2; 9 bases align to TRBD1. The V segment lost 3 bases and the J segment 5 bases; nucleotides outside the gene matches: 7. Germline lookup yields CDR1 SGHTA and CDR2 FQGNSA. The CDR3 consists of 16 residues. The chain's CDR3 is CASSFSVGQGTGELFF. The DNA of the CDR3 is TGTGCCAGCAGCTTCAGTGTAGGACAGGGGACCGGGGAGCTGTTTTTT. Drawing the rest from reference TRBV7-2 and TRBJ2-2, the complete variable domain is GAGVSQSPSNKVTEKGKDVELRCDPISGHTALYWYRQSLGQGLEFLIYFQGNSAPDKSGLPSDRFSAERTGGSVSTLTIQRTQQEDSAVYLCASSFSVGQGTGELFFGEGSRLTVL.

This clone was seen only a few times. This chain links TRBV5-1 with TRBJ1-1; 7 bases align to TRBD1. CDR1 is SGHRS and CDR2 is YFSETQ in the germline V gene. Trimming removed 4 bases from V and 6 bases from J; junction bases left unmatched: 9. This CDR3 has 14 amino acids. Written as DNA, the CDR3 is TGCGCCAGCAGCGCCAACGACAGGGAGTCTGAAGCTTTCTTT. Translated: CASSANDRESEAFF.

This chain uses TRBV7-2 with TRBJ1-6; 8 nucleotides line up with TRBD1. V was pared by 5 bases and J by 10 bases, with 7 bases of the junction left unmatched. Germline CDR1 is SGHTA and CDR2 is FQGNSA. The CDR3 extends over 14 amino acids. The chain's CDR3 is CASSLGQGYSPLHF. The CDR3 DNA reads TGTGCCAGCAGCCTCGGACAGGGTTACTCACCCCTCCACTTT.

J is TRBJ2-7 and V is TRBV7-2; TRBD1 might be the D (6 bases). The V gene lost 5 bases and the J gene lost 0 bases, with 11 bases spanning the gap. The CDR3 extends over 14 amino acids. In germline, CDR1 is SGHTA, CDR2 FQGNSA. This chain's CDR3 is CASSVDRTSYEQYF. For the CDR3, the DNA is TGTGCCAGCAGCGTGGACAGAACCTCCTACGAGCAGTACTTC.

This clone occurred a few times. The gene calls are TRBV6-6 and TRBJ2-7; the D is unclear. The ends were cut back, 2 bases at V and 4 bases at J, with 9 bases in the middle. Germline V lookup: CDR1 MNHNY, CDR2 SVGAGI (reference sequence). This CDR3 region has 13 residues. CDR3 in amino acids: CASSYQARYEQYF. CDR3 nucleotides: TGTGCCAGCAGTTACCAAGCACGATACGAGCAGTACTTC.

This clone was detected only a few times. This chain joins TRBV18 and TRBJ1-1; TRBD1 might be the D (6 bases). The CDR3 has 12 residues. Germline V gene lookup returns CDR1 KGHSH and CDR2 LQKENI. The ends were cut back, 3 bases at V and 8 bases at J, with 10 bases in the middle. The CDR3 spells CASSPSTGEAFF. The CDR3 DNA follows: TGTGCCAGCTCACCTTCCACAGGGGAAGCTTTCTTT.

This clone has more than one count but fewer than ten. The chain uses TRBV5-1 and TRBJ2-1; TRBD2 aligns across 15 bases. The CDR3 runs 18 residues. Per germline, CDR1 SGHRS and CDR2 YFSETQ. V shed 7 bases, J shed 9 bases, and the junction held 17 bases outside the gene matches. The CDR3 region has the DNA TGCGCCAGCGGAAGAAATAAAGGGACTAGCGGGGGGCCAATTGAGCAGTTCTTC. Amino acids: CASGRNKGTSGGPIEQFF. Combining the CDR3 with reference TRBV5-1 and TRBJ2-1 gives the whole variable domain KAGVTQTPRYLIKTRGQQVTLSCSPISGHRSVSWYQQTPGQGLQFLFEYFSETQRNKGNFPGRFSGRQFSNSRSEMNVSTLELGDSALYLCASGRNKGTSGGPIEQFFGPGTRLTVL.

This clone was observed a few times. This chain uses TRBV6-1 with TRBJ2-3; 7 bases are shared with TRBD2. There are 14 residues in the CDR3. The junction had 8 bases not matched to a gene; V was cut back by 1 base and J by 10 bases. Germline CDR1 is MNHNS and CDR2 is SASEGT. CDR3 nucleotides: TGTGCCAGCAGTGAAGGGATTAGACTAGCATCGCAGTATTTT. Encoded protein: CASSEGIRLASQYF.